This TCR beta chain was sequenced during a study of CD8+ T cells in alopecia areata. Findings and limits, study-wide: Clonality was higher in lesional than normal scalp, especially in alopecia totalis/universalis.

This clone was seen a handful of times. The antigen is not known. Other DNA sequences in this specimen translate into the identical CDR3. The V gene lost 5 bases and the J gene lost 3 bases, with 16 bases spanning the gap. The CDR3 has 14 residues. The germline CDR1 and CDR2 sequences are GTSNPN and SVGIG (reference sequence). From PBMCs, CD4+ and CD8+ T cells were sorted. Investigators isolated RNA and reverse transcribed it into cDNA to act as the sequencing template. The table came from immunoSEQ multiplex PCR; TCRdb's copy has only in-frame clones and leaves some out. Among more than 95,000 clones listed, around 59% were seen once.

Sequenced material: CD4+ T cells sorted from blood. The source of this sequence is a human donor in good health. This chain uses TRBV30 with TRBJ2-5; no clear D gene. CDR3: CAWDLWSDKETQYF. CDR3 in DNA: TGTGCCTGGGACCTCTGGAGCGATAAAGAGACCCAGTACTTC. The entire variable domain, with the rest obtained from reference TRBV30 and TRBJ2-5, is as follows: SQTIHQWPATLVQPVGSPLSLECTVEGTSNPNLYWYRQAAGRGLQLLFYSVGIGQISSEVPQNLSASRPQDRQFILSSKKLLLSDSGFYLCAWDLWSDKETQYFGPGTRLLVL.